Below, 9 T cell receptor beta chains from the same sample are listed, as sequenced in a study of cytomegalovirus exposure and HLA in healthy donors (dated by TCRdb to between 2016 and 2019). Library construction relied on the immunoSEQ multiplex PCR assay. Here the immuneACCESS table is served through TCRdb, limited to in-frame sequences with V and J called. Missing clones are a known gap in these copies; in checked studies unresolved V genes cover under half, and the rest lacks a known reason. The sample table records about 110,000 clones; about 85% of these occur just once. The leading ten clones occupy roughly 3% of the sample. The sample taken for sequencing was PBMCs. All receptors come from a woman aged 18 to 35 in good health and CMV-seronegative.

The chain carries TRBV10-3 and TRBJ2-5, with D possibly matching TRBD1 (5 bases). CDR3 length equals 15 residues. V lost 2 bases and J lost 0, with 10 bases in between. Germline V gives CDR1 ENHRY, CDR2 SYGVKD. CDR3 loop: CAISEGQTYQETQYF. CDR3 sequence (DNA): TGTGCCATCAGTGAGGGACAAACGTACCAAGAGACCCAGTACTTC.

V usage is TRBV5-4 and J usage is TRBJ2-2; D perhaps matches TRBD2 (5 bases). The length of the CDR3 is 14 residues. The germline gives CDR1 SGHNT, CDR2 YYREEE (reference sequence). Deletions cut 4 bases from V and 1 base from J, with 8 bases between. The chain's CDR3 is CASSREGNTGELFF. CDR3 sequence (DNA): TGTGCCAGCAGCCGAGAGGGGAACACCGGGGAGCTGTTTTTT. Looking up the rest from reference TRBV5-4 and TRBJ2-2 gives the full variable domain: ETGVTQSPTHLIKTRGQQVTLRCSSQSGHNTVSWYQQALGQGPQFIFQYYREEENGRGNFPPRFSGLQFPNYSSELNVNALELDDSALYLCASSREGNTGELFFGEGSRLTVL.

The rearrangement joins TRBV11-2 to TRBJ2-1, with D possibly matching TRBD1 (5 bases). The CDR3 has 14 amino acids. Germline-derived CDR1 and CDR2 are SGHAT and FQNNGV. Trimming took off 2 bases at V and 0 bases at J, with 5 bases between the two ends. Written as DNA, the CDR3 is TGTGCCAGCAGCTTAACAGGCTCCTACAATGAGCAGTTCTTC. Protein sequence: CASSLTGSYNEQFF.

This rearrangement joins TRBV6-5 to TRBJ2-1; D unresolved. V was pared by 6 bases and J by 5 bases, with 8 bases between. CDR3 length: 12 amino acids. Germline assignment: CDR1 MNHEY and CDR2 SVGAGI. The CDR3: CASSPRNNEQFF. In DNA, the CDR3 is TGTGCCAGCAGCCCTCGTAACAATGAGCAGTTCTTC.

CDR3 sequence: CASSFGGWYSNQPQHF. For the CDR3, the DNA is TGTGCCAGCAGCTTTGGGGGGTGGTATAGCAATCAGCCCCAGCATTTT. The J gene is TRBJ1-5, the V gene TRBV5-5; tentative D call: TRBD1 (5 bases). Germline CDR1 reads SGHKS; CDR2 reads YYEKEE (reference sequence). V lost 2 bases, J lost 0 bases, and 12 bases lay in between. The CDR3 has 16 amino acids.

DNA for the CDR3: TGTGCCACGAGCGAGGCTAGCGGGGGGAGGGTGGCGCAGTATTTT. Protein: CATSEASGGRVAQYF. The chain links TRBV10-3 to TRBJ2-3; 11 nucleotides agree with TRBD2. Germline loops: CDR1 ENHRY, CDR2 SYGVKD. This CDR3 is 15 amino acids long. V was clipped by 10 bases and J by 10 bases; unmatched bases: 16.

This chain links TRBV29-1 with TRBJ2-1; perhaps TRBD2 as D (5 bases). The germline V gene encodes CDR1 SQVTM and CDR2 ANQGSEA. The CDR3 extends over 12 amino acids. V lost 3 bases and J lost 5, with 8 bases in between. In DNA form, the CDR3 reads TGCAGCGTTGACCAGACTAACAATGAGCAGTTCTTC. It encodes CSVDQTNNEQFF.

DNA for the CDR3: TGTGCCAGCAGGGACACCCGCAATCAGCCCCAGCATTTT. Amino acids: CASRDTRNQPQHF. This sequence joins TRBV19 and TRBJ1-5; D might be TRBD1 (6 bases). Germline V CDR1 and CDR2: LNHDA, SQIVND (reference sequence). The CDR3 runs 13 residues. The V and J ends lost 9 bases and 2 bases respectively, with 11 bases between them.

The V gene is TRBV7-9, the J gene TRBJ2-1; perhaps TRBD1 as D (7 bases). Germline assignment: CDR1 SEHNR and CDR2 FQNEAQ (reference sequence). V was shortened by 1 base and J by 5 bases, with 15 bases between the two germline ends. The CDR3 has 16 amino acids. CDR3 DNA sequence: TGTGCCAGCAGCTTAGTGGGCAGGGGGGTTCACAATGAGCAGTTCTTC. Translation gives CASSLVGRGVHNEQFF. The whole variable domain, remainder taken from reference TRBV7-9 and TRBJ2-1, is DTGVSQNPRHKITKRGQNVTFRCDPISEHNRLYWYRQTLGQGPEFLTYFQNEAQLEKSRLLSDRFSAERPKGSFSTLEIQRTEQGDSAMYLCASSLVGRGVHNEQFFGPGTRLTVL.